These 15 T cell receptor beta chains originate from one sample sequenced in a study of cytomegalovirus exposure and HLA in healthy donors. Researchers ran the PCR with 60 Vbeta and 13 Jbeta primers. Assay used: immunoSEQ multiplex PCR; TCRdb lists only in-frame clones, some missing. The sample shows around 110,000 clones, under 85% of them seen only once. The sample taken for sequencing was PBMCs. Receptor source: a male donor in good health and CMV-seronegative.

The chain joins TRBV6-1 to TRBJ1-5; TRBD1 matches at 8 bases. V lost 1 base to trimming and J lost 9 bases; unmatched junction nucleotides: 8. The germline V gene encodes CDR1 MNHNS and CDR2 SASEGT. The CDR3 is 15 amino acids. The CDR3 sequence: CASSEETAGGTPQHF. For the CDR3, the DNA is TGTGCCAGCAGTGAAGAAACGGCAGGGGGCACGCCCCAGCATTTT.

The genes are TRBV14 and TRBJ2-7, with TRBD1 matching 8 bases. Germline CDR1 is SGHDN and CDR2 is FVKESK. The CDR3 is 14 residues long. Unmatched junction bases numbered 8, after V lost 8 bases and J lost 2 bases. The CDR3 reads CASRRTQGAYEQYF. CDR3 coding DNA: TGTGCCAGCCGTAGGACACAGGGGGCCTACGAGCAGTACTTC.

CDR3 coding DNA: TGCGCCAGCAGCCAAGAGGGGCTAAGGGCCTCCTACGAGCAGTACTTC. It encodes CASSQEGLRASYEQYF. The chain combines TRBV4-1 with TRBJ2-7; tentatively, D is TRBD1 (5 bases). The germline CDR1 and CDR2 sequences are MGHRA and YSYEKL. Trimming removed 0 bases at V and 0 bases at J, with 12 bases between. The CDR3 runs to 16 residues.

The chain is built from TRBV29-1 and TRBJ1-4; unclear D gene. Germline V lookup: CDR1 SQVTM, CDR2 ANQGSEA. Trimming stripped 4 bases from V and 2 bases from J, with 5 bases between. This CDR3 has 12 amino acids. The CDR3, as DNA: TGCAGCGTTGCTAAGACTAATGAAAAACTGTTTTTT. Protein sequence: CSVAKTNEKLFF.

The gene calls are TRBV2 and TRBJ2-1; TRBD2 might be the D (6 bases). This CDR3 has 14 amino acids. Germline V gives CDR1 SNHLY, CDR2 FYNNEI. The germline V and J ends were trimmed by 8 bases and 4 bases, with 15 bases remaining between them. This CDR3 reads CASAPGTPYNEQFF. The CDR3 nucleotides are TGTGCCAGCGCCCCCGGGACTCCTTACAATGAGCAGTTCTTC. Looking up the rest from reference TRBV2 and TRBJ2-1 gives the full variable domain: EPEVTQTPSHQVTQMGQEVILRCVPISNHLYFYWYRQILGQKVEFLVSFYNNEISEKSEIFDDQFSVERPDGSNFTLKIRSTKLEDSAMYFCASAPGTPYNEQFFGPGTRLTVL.

This chain connects TRBV4-1 to TRBJ1-1; no reliable D call. V was pared by 5 bases and J by 4 bases, with 11 bases between. CDR3 length equals 13 residues. The germline CDR1 and CDR2 sequences are MGHRA and YSYEKL. The CDR3 DNA follows: TGCGCCAGCAGCGACACTGCGGGCACTGAAGCTTTCTTT. It is translated as CASSDTAGTEAFF.

This clone has only one observation. The chain employs TRBV6-1 and TRBJ2-2, with TRBD2 matching 14 bases. CDR1 MNHNS and CDR2 SASEGT come from the germline V gene. The CDR3 has 15 amino acids. The V segment lost 10 bases and the J segment 6 bases; nucleotides outside the gene matches: 7. The CDR3 is CANSGLAGEAGELFF. The CDR3 coding sequence is TGTGCCAACTCGGGACTAGCGGGAGAGGCCGGGGAGCTGTTTTTT.

The rearrangement links TRBV4-2 to TRBJ2-3; 9 nucleotides align to TRBD2. This CDR3 has 18 residues. J gave up 3 bases and V 1 base, and 11 bases lay outside the gene matches. Germline V gene lookup returns CDR1 LGHNA and CDR2 YNFKEQ. The CDR3 loop reads CASSQGFGREGLTDTQYF. DNA of the CDR3: TGTGCCAGCAGCCAAGGGTTTGGGCGGGAGGGCCTGACAGATACGCAGTATTTT.

The CDR3 loop is CASSPGLNTEAFF. The DNA for the CDR3 is TGTGCCAGCAGCCCGGGATTGAACACTGAAGCTTTCTTT. The J gene is TRBJ1-1, the V gene TRBV9; D gene uncertain. The V end was cut by 4 bases, the J end by 0 bases, with 7 bases between. Germline V CDR1 and CDR2: SGDLS, YYNGEE. The CDR3 runs to 13 residues.

In its sample, this clone is medium-sized. This chain joins TRBV7-8 and TRBJ1-1; no clear D gene. Germline lookup yields CDR1 SGHVS and CDR2 FQNEAQ. Trimming left V 1 base short and J 7 bases short, with 10 bases between. This CDR3 comprises 13 residues. CDR3 sequence (DNA): TGTGCCAGCAGCTTAGTGGCCCCCAGTGAAGCTTTCTTT. This gives the protein CASSLVAPSEAFF.

The CDR3 nucleotides read TGTGCCAGCAGCTTAGCGCCGGGGAACACTGAAGCTTTCTTT. Residues: CASSLAPGNTEAFF. The chain is built from TRBV7-2 and TRBJ1-1; D uncertain. Trimming left V 0 bases short and J 1 base short, with 6 bases between. The CDR3 loop spans 14 amino acids. The germline V gene encodes CDR1 SGHTA and CDR2 FQGNSA.

V and J are TRBV5-6 and TRBJ1-2, with 8 bases that match TRBD1. Germline V CDR1 and CDR2: SGHDT, YYEEEE. V was pared by 6 bases and J by 6 bases, with 10 bases of the junction left unmatched. CDR3 length: 14 residues. The chain's CDR3 is CASTQDRGVNGYTF. The DNA of the CDR3 is TGTGCCAGCACCCAAGACAGGGGTGTGAATGGCTACACCTTC.

The chain recombines TRBV6-1 with TRBJ2-3, with a tentative D call TRBD2 (6 bases). This CDR3 has 12 amino acids. V was pared by 8 bases and J by 3 bases, with 9 bases between. Germline CDR1 and CDR2: MNHNS and SASEGT. This CDR3 reads CASWRETDTQYF. In DNA form, the CDR3 reads TGTGCCAGCTGGAGGGAAACAGATACGCAGTATTTT.

Turning to this clone: The junction and the germline gene differ at one end; a read error may be behind it. Different DNA sequences within this sample yield the same CDR3. V is TRBV5-1 and J is TRBJ2-7, with TRBD1 matching 9 bases. CDR3 length equals 15 residues. Per the germline V gene, CDR1 is SGHRS and CDR2 is YFSETQ. This chain's CDR3 is CASRQDRGYNYEQYF. The CDR3 nucleotides are TGTGCCAGCAGACAGGACAGGGGCTACAACTACGAGCAGTACTTC.

This clone showed up just a few times. This chain joins TRBV5-1 and TRBJ2-3; 12 bases align to TRBD2. The CDR3 runs 18 residues. J lost 5 bases, V lost 2 bases, and 12 bases had no gene match. From germline, CDR1 is SGHRS and CDR2 YFSETQ. CDR3 residues: CASSFRLAGDTGGDTQYF. The CDR3 DNA sequence: TGCGCCAGCAGCTTTAGACTAGCGGGAGATACGGGAGGAGATACGCAGTATTTT.